This entry lists 17 T cell receptor beta chains sequenced from one sample in a study of neurological immune-mediated disorders. One entry per CDR3 protein, called by TCRdb with MiXCR from the 5' RACE reads. The sample has under 70,000 distinct CDR3 sequences, roughly 5.5% seen once. The source material was PBMCs. These receptors were obtained from a woman aged 30 to 39 with multiple sclerosis.

This clonotype was picked up many times. This rearrangement joins TRBV15 to TRBJ1-5; D is uncertain. Germline lookup yields CDR1 LNHNV and CDR2 YYDKDF (reference sequence). This CDR3 region has 14 residues. V shed 1 base and J shed 3 bases, with 7 bases lying between them. CDR3 protein: CATSRAGANQPQHF. The CDR3 DNA sequence: TGTGCCACCAGCAGAGCCGGAGCCAATCAGCCCCAGCATTTT.

The V call is TRBV18, the J call TRBJ2-5; unclear D gene. Between the trimmed V and J ends, which lost 0 bases and 4 bases, there was a span of 6 bases. This CDR3 is 13 amino acids long. The germline V gene has CDR1 KGHSH and CDR2 LQKENI. This CDR3 is CASSPPKPETQYF. CDR3 nucleotide sequence: TGTGCCAGCTCACCACCTAAGCCAGAGACCCAGTACTTC. Supplemented by reference TRBV18 and TRBJ2-5, the full variable domain reads NAGVMQNPRHLVRRRGQEARLRCSPMKGHSHVYWYRQLPEEGLKFMVYLQKENIIDESGMPKERFSAEFPKEGPSILRIQQVVRGDSAAYFCASSPPKPETQYFGPGTRLLVL.

CDR3 nucleotide sequence: TGTGCCAGCAGTTCCAATAGCGGGAGAGATACGCAGTATTTT. It encodes CASSSNSGRDTQYF. The chain combines TRBV6-5 with TRBJ2-3; 9 nucleotides match TRBD2. Per germline, CDR1 MNHEY and CDR2 SVGAGI. V lost 4 bases, J lost 5 bases, and 4 bases stayed unmatched. This CDR3 comprises 14 residues.

This clonotype came up many times. The chain combines TRBV5-1 with TRBJ2-2, with 7 bases that match TRBD1. CDR3 length equals 15 residues. Germline values: CDR1 SGHRS, CDR2 YFSETQ. V was pared by 4 bases and J by 0 bases, with 3 bases of the junction left unmatched. CDR3 nucleotide sequence: TGCGCCAGCAGCACACAGGGGTCGAACACCGGGGAGCTGTTTTTT. Translation: CASSTQGSNTGELFF. The variable domain in full, completed from reference TRBV5-1 and TRBJ2-2, reads KAGVTQTPRYLIKTRGQQVTLSCSPISGHRSVSWYQQTPGQGLQFLFEYFSETQRNKGNFPGRFSGRQFSNSRSEMNVSTLELGDSALYLCASSTQGSNTGELFFGEGSRLTVL.

To note about this clonotype: A much larger clonotype is one base distant, so this may be a read error. The chain carries TRBV10-3 and TRBJ1-4, with D uncertain. The V gene's germline CDR1 is ENHRY and CDR2 SYGVKD. Deletions cut 5 bases from V and 4 bases from J, with 11 bases between. CDR3 length: 14 residues. DNA for the CDR3: TGTGCCATCAGTCCCGGGAGATTTAATGAAAAACTGTTTTTT. It translates to CAISPGRFNEKLFF.

This clonotype was seen ten or more times. This sequence joins TRBV5-1 and TRBJ1-6, with 10 bases lining up with TRBD1. V was pared by 0 bases and J by 9 bases, with 6 bases of the junction left unmatched. This CDR3 has 16 residues. Germline V gene sequence: CDR1 SGHRS, CDR2 YFSETQ. The CDR3 nucleotides are TGCGCCAGCAGCTTGGAAGTCCGGGACAGGGGTTCACCCCTCCACTTT. The encoded protein is CASSLEVRDRGSPLHF.

This clonotype was observed many times. As DNA, the CDR3 is TGTGCCAGCAGCTTTCAAGGGATACCCAGCTATGGCTACACCTTC. Amino acids: CASSFQGIPSYGYTF. This chain connects TRBV7-9 to TRBJ1-2; D remains unclear. Per the germline V gene, CDR1 is SEHNR and CDR2 is FQNEAQ (reference sequence). The CDR3 consists of 15 residues. Trimming cost V 3 bases and J 4 bases, with 15 bases left between them. The variable domain in full, with the rest retrieved from reference TRBV7-9 and TRBJ1-2, is DTGVSQNPRHKITKRGQNVTFRCDPISEHNRLYWYRQTLGQGPEFLTYFQNEAQLEKSRLLSDRFSAERPKGSFSTLEIQRTEQGDSAMYLCASSFQGIPSYGYTFGSGTRLTVV.

Concerning this clonotype itself: With a much larger clone just one base away, this may be a read error. The gene calls are TRBV4-2 and TRBJ2-3, with a possible D match to TRBD1 (6 bases). The CDR3 has 16 amino acids. V lost 0 bases and J 4 bases, leaving 14 bases between the germline ends. Germline V gene data show CDR1 as LGHNA and CDR2 as YNFKEQ. The CDR3 bases are TGTGCCAGCAGCCAAGAGGAAGGAAAGGGGGCAGATACGCAGTATTTT. Residues: CASSQEEGKGADTQYF.

This clonotype was picked up many times. This sequence joins TRBV20-1 and TRBJ2-2; D gene uncertain. The CDR3 has 13 amino acids. Trimming took off 0 bases at V and 4 bases at J, with 6 bases between the two ends. Germline values: CDR1 DFQATT, CDR2 SNEGSKA (reference sequence). The CDR3 protein is CSARDRITGELFF. In DNA, the CDR3 is TGCAGTGCTAGAGATCGGATCACCGGGGAGCTGTTTTTT.

This clonotype was observed at least ten times. Relative to the germline gene, one junction end is altered; a read error may explain this. V and J are TRBV7-7 and TRBJ2-3; D is unresolved. This CDR3 has 15 residues. Germline values: CDR1 SSHAT, CDR2 FNYEAQ (reference sequence). The CDR3: CASTLTGVKGDTQYF. The CDR3 nucleotides read TGTGCTAGCACCCTGACTGGTGTGAAGGGAGATACGCAGTATTTT.

This clonotype was detected ten times or more. A read error may produce the germline difference seen at one junction end. This chain uses TRBV7-2 with TRBJ1-5; D call uncertain. The V gene's germline CDR1 is SGHTA and CDR2 FQGNSA. This CDR3 comprises 13 residues. The CDR3 is CASSFGVNQPQNF. CDR3 DNA: TGTGCCAGCAGCTTCGGGGTGAATCAGCCCCAGAATTTT.

This clonotype has ten or more counts. The CDR3 spells CSASLTGNTEAFF. DNA for the CDR3: TGCAGTGCTAGTTTGACAGGGAACACTGAAGCTTTCTTT. The chain is built from TRBV20-1 and TRBJ1-1; maybe TRBD1 (6 bases). V was shortened by 3 bases and J by 1 base, with 9 bases between the two germline ends. Germline V CDR1 and CDR2: DFQATT, SNEGSKA (reference sequence). This CDR3 region has 13 residues.

The V and J genes are TRBV7-9 and TRBJ1-1, with D unclear. V lost 1 base to trimming and J lost 1 base, with 7 bases between them. The CDR3 spans 14 residues. Germline assignment: CDR1 SEHNR and CDR2 FQNEAQ (reference sequence). The CDR3 loop reads CASSLVFENTEAFF. DNA for the CDR3: TGTGCCAGCAGCTTAGTCTTTGAGAACACTGAAGCTTTCTTT.

A remark on this clonotype: Just one base apart from a much larger clone, this may be a read error. V usage is TRBV7-2 and J usage is TRBJ2-3; unclear D gene. CDR1 and CDR2 (germline): SGHTA, FQGNSA. This CDR3 has 14 residues. Trimming stripped 5 bases from V and 1 base from J, with 10 bases between. CDR3 nucleotides: TGTGCCAGCAGCCACCCGACCCGCACAGATACGCAGTATTTT. It is translated as CASSHPTRTDTQYF.

This clonotype was observed at least ten times. The chain uses TRBV5-1 and TRBJ1-3, with D uncertain. V was pared by 1 base and J by 0 bases, with 11 bases between. The germline gives CDR1 SGHRS, CDR2 YFSETQ. This CDR3 region has 16 residues. The CDR3 nucleotides read TGCGCCAGCAGCTTGTCCTTTCAGCACTCTGGAAACACCATATATTTT. It encodes CASSLSFQHSGNTIYF.

This clonotype was observed at least ten times. This rearrangement joins TRBV20-1 to TRBJ1-2; 7 bases align to TRBD1. This CDR3 comprises 13 residues. Germline values: CDR1 DFQATT, CDR2 SNEGSKA (reference sequence). Trimming cost V 2 bases and J 6 bases; bases outside gene matches: 6. CDR3 amino acids: CSARPSGQHGYTF. The CDR3 DNA follows: TGCAGTGCTAGACCTTCGGGACAGCATGGCTACACCTTC.

This clonotype was picked up a small number of times. The chain has TRBV4-1 and TRBJ1-1; D uncertain. The germline V and J ends were trimmed by 0 bases and 7 bases, with 12 bases remaining between them. CDR3 length equals 14 residues. Germline V gene data show CDR1 as MGHRA and CDR2 as YSYEKL. The CDR3 loop reads CASSQESRRGEAFF. The CDR3 bases are TGCGCCAGCAGCCAAGAATCCCGACGCGGTGAAGCTTTCTTT.